This entry lists 9 T cell receptor beta chains sequenced from one sample in a study of T cells after yellow fever vaccination. TCRdb called the 5' RACE reads again in MiXCR, with one record for every CDR3 protein. In the table there are a few hundred thousand distinct CDR3 sequences, about 10% of which are singletons. The input for sequencing was CD4+ T cells sorted from PBMCs, taken 5 days after the yellow fever booster vaccination. These receptors were collected from a man aged 18-30 years who received the YFV17D yellow fever vaccine.

This clonotype was seen repeatedly, ten times or more. The V gene is TRBV20-1, the J gene TRBJ2-3; TRBD2 matches 8 bases. Germline V gene lookup returns CDR1 DFQATT and CDR2 SNEGSKA (reference sequence). The junction had 6 bases not matched to a gene; V was cut back by 6 bases and J by 4 bases. This CDR3 is built from 13 residues. The CDR3 nucleotides read TGCAGTGCACAGACGGGGGGGCCAGATACGCAGTATTTT. Its translation: CSAQTGGPDTQYF.

The chain links TRBV10-2 to TRBJ2-3, with 11 bases aligning to TRBD2. Germline V CDR1 and CDR2: WSHSY, SAAADI. The CDR3 has 15 residues. J was trimmed by 6 bases and V by 5 bases; bases with no gene match: 7. The CDR3 DNA sequence: TGCGCCAGCAGTCAATCACTAGCGGGGGCCGATACGCAGTATTTT. Protein: CASSQSLAGADTQYF.

Only a few counts were recorded for this clonotype. The chain joins TRBV5-1 to TRBJ2-1; TRBD2 matches 10 bases. Per germline, CDR1 SGHRS and CDR2 YFSETQ. The CDR3 loop spans 18 amino acids. V shed 3 bases and J 0 bases; nucleotides not matched to a gene: 9. The CDR3 bases are TGCGCCAGCAGCTCCGGAGCGGGGGGGCCCTACTCCTACAATGAGCAGTTCTTC. Amino acids: CASSSGAGGPYSYNEQFF.

The sample holds one count of this clonotype. The chain employs TRBV7-2 and TRBJ2-2; D assignment may be TRBD1 or TRBD2 (6 bases each). Trimming pared 1 base from V and 6 bases from J, leaving 12 bases between. This CDR3 has 15 residues. Germline V gene data show CDR1 as SGHTA and CDR2 as FQGNSA. The DNA of the CDR3 is TGTGCCAGCAGCTTAGAGGAGGAGGGGGCCGGGGAGCTGTTTTTT. Amino acid sequence: CASSLEEEGAGELFF. Filled out from reference TRBV7-2 and TRBJ2-2, the complete variable domain reads GAGVSQSPSNKVTEKGKDVELRCDPISGHTALYWYRQSLGQGLEFLIYFQGNSAPDKSGLPSDRFSAERTGGSVSTLTIQRTQQEDSAVYLCASSLEEEGAGELFFGEGSRLTVL.

This clonotype was recorded a few times. The chain carries TRBV21-1 and TRBJ1-1; no DNA check was done on the table's D call, TRBD1. TRBV21-1 is flagged as a pseudogene. This CDR3 comprises 13 residues. CDR3 DNA sequence: TGTGCCAGCGCACCCCTAGAGGACACTGAAGCTTTCTTT. Translation gives CASAPLEDTEAFF.

The chain combines TRBV5-4 with TRBJ1-6, with 7 bases matching TRBD1. Germline V lookup: CDR1 SGHNT, CDR2 YYREEE (reference sequence). V was pared by 4 bases and J by 7 bases, with 11 bases of the junction left unmatched. The CDR3 contains 16 residues. This chain's CDR3 is CASSPRQGSGNSPLHF. DNA for the CDR3: TGTGCCAGCAGCCCCCGACAGGGATCTGGGAATTCACCCCTCCACTTT.

The CDR3 loop reads CASRPTTRAGETQYF. The CDR3 DNA sequence: TGTGCCAGCAGGCCTACTACACGGGCAGGAGAGACCCAGTACTTC. The chain recombines TRBV6-2 or TRBV6-3 with TRBJ2-5; D ambiguous. Trimming left V 6 bases short and J 4 bases short, with 18 bases between. Germline V gene data show CDR1 as MNHEY and CDR2 as SVGEGT. CDR3 length: 15 amino acids.

The chain carries TRBV4-3 and TRBJ1-6, with TRBD1 as a possible D gene (5 bases). The V and J ends lost 3 bases and 9 bases respectively, with 12 bases between them. Germline loops: CDR1 LGHNA, CDR2 YSLEER. This CDR3 region has 14 residues. CDR3 amino acids: CASSHPGGGSPLHF. The CDR3 nucleotides are TGCGCCAGCAGCCACCCCGGGGGGGGTTCACCCCTCCACTTT.

This clonotype was counted between two and nine times. The chain has TRBV20-1 and TRBJ1-4; D gene ambiguous. V lost 1 base, J lost 5 bases, and 11 bases lay in between. Germline V gives CDR1 DFQATT, CDR2 SNEGSKA (reference sequence). The CDR3 extends over 14 amino acids. The CDR3 bases are TGCAGTGCTAGAGCTTTCATGAAAAATGAAAAACTGTTTTTT. This gives the protein CSARAFMKNEKLFF.